These T cell receptor beta chains were read from a single sample in a study of blood T cell repertoires in COVID-19. Clones were read by immunoSEQ multiplex PCR, and TCRdb kept only the in-frame ones, dropping some. The data contain fewer than 400,000 clones, 85% to 90% of them singletons. The source material was PBMCs or T cells enriched from blood (not recorded which). The receptors here all came from a woman in her 50s who had recovered from COVID-19. The CDR3 runs from the conserved cysteine through the conserved F or W. The D gene is left open where the match is weak. Only part of the rows carry a size: once, few, many, or a class if the clone is expanded.

d_gene	abundance	j_gene	v_gene	CDR3nt	CDR3aa
TRBD1	NA	TRBJ1-2	TRBV19	TGTGCCAGTAGGCTGGATCCAGGGGGAATCTATGGCTACACCTTC	CASRLDPGGIYGYTF
TRBD1	few	TRBJ1-6	TRBV6-5	TGTGCCAGCAGTTTACAGGGGGCGATACAAGGTTCACCCCTCCACTTT	CASSLQGAIQGSPLHF
NA	NA	TRBJ2-7	TRBV14	TGTGCCAGCAGCCGGAGCCAGGGAACTGTATTAGCCTCCTACGAGCAGTACTTC	CASSRSQGTVLASYEQYF
TRBD1	NA	TRBJ1-1	TRBV7-3	TGTGCCAGCAGCTCAGGACAGGGTGGGGAAGCTTTCTTT	CASSSGQGGEAFF
TRBD2	NA	TRBJ2-3	TRBV25-1	TGTGCCAGCGGAGCGGGGAGCACAGATACGCAGTATTTT	CASGAGSTDTQYF
NA	NA	TRBJ2-7	TRBV7-8	TGTGCCAGCAGCTTTGGGGGGATCTCCTACGAGCAGTACTTC	CASSFGGISYEQYF
TRBD1	NA	TRBJ1-2	TRBV6-5	TGTGCCAGCAGTTTTGGGACAGGATTCTATGGCTACACCTTC	CASSFGTGFYGYTF
NA	NA	TRBJ2-7	TRBV2	TGTGCCAGCAGGGCGGGACGGACCTACGAGCAGTACTTC	CASRAGRTYEQYF
TRBD1	NA	TRBJ2-3	TRBV3-1/TRBV3-2	TGTGCCAGCAGCCAAGGGGGATGGACAGGCTTTTACGAAGATACGCAGTATTTT	CASSQGGWTGFYEDTQYF
NA	NA	TRBJ1-2	TRBV5-5	TGTGCCAGCAGCGGAGTAATATGGGGCTACACCTTC	CASSGVIWGYTF
NA	few	TRBJ1-5	TRBV18	TGTGCCAGCTCACTGGGGGGTGATCAGCCCCAGCATTTT	CASSLGGDQPQHF
NA	NA	TRBJ1-1	TRBV19	TGTGCCAGTAGTATAGACAGGAACACTGAAGCTTTCTTT	CASSIDRNTEAFF
NA	NA	TRBJ2-5	TRBV7-9	TGTGCCAGCAGCTTAACCGGGACACCGGAGGTTGAGACCCAGTACTTC	CASSLTGTPEVETQYF
NA	NA	TRBJ1-1	TRBV5-6	TGTGCCAGCAGCTGGGGGCAGATGAACACTGAAGCTTTCTTT	CASSWGQMNTEAFF
NA	NA	TRBJ2-1	TRBV29-1	TGCAGCGCCGTCGGGGACTCCTCCTATTACAATGAGCAGTTCTTC	CSAVGDSSYYNEQFF
NA	NA	TRBJ2-7	TRBV28	TGTGCCAGCTTAATGGGCAACGAGCAGTACTTC	CASLMGNEQYF
NA	NA	TRBJ2-3	TRBV6-2/TRBV6-3	TGTGCCAGCAGTAGGACACCAGATACGCAGTATTTT	CASSRTPDTQYF
NA	NA	TRBJ1-2	TRBV6-6	TGTGCCAGCAGCCAAGCGGGGCCCAGTGCCTATGGCTACACCTTC	CASSQAGPSAYGYTF
NA	NA	TRBJ1-1	TRBV2	TGTGCCAGCAGTGAACTGGATCCGTTAGGCGGAATTATGAACACTGAAGCTTTCTTT	CASSELDPLGGIMNTEAFF
NA	NA	TRBJ1-6	TRBV23-1	TGCGCCAGCAGTCAATCGAACCGATCGGGGTCGTATAATTCACCCCTCCACTTT	CASSQSNRSGSYNSPLHF
NA	NA	TRBJ1-3	TRBV9	TGTGCCAGCAGCCCCCTCGGGGGAACTGGAAACACCATATATTTT	CASSPLGGTGNTIYF
TRBD2	NA	TRBJ2-5	TRBV2	TGTGCCAGCAGTGAACTAGCGGGGGTCGCCACGGGGGGTGAGACCCAGTACTTC	CASSELAGVATGGETQYF
TRBD1	NA	TRBJ1-2	TRBV4-3	TGCGCCAGCAGCCAGAGGACAGGGGGAAACTATGGCTACACCTTC	CASSQRTGGNYGYTF
NA	NA	TRBJ2-3	TRBV24-1	TGTGCCACCAGTGATCCCGGAGGGAGTCCGGATACGCAGTATTTT	CATSDPGGSPDTQYF
NA	NA	TRBJ1-2	TRBV19	TGTGCCAGCCGACCTCGGGAAGTCCCCTATGGCTACACCTTC	CASRPREVPYGYTF
TRBD2	NA	TRBJ2-5	TRBV10-3	TGTGCCATCAGTGAGGTAGCGGGAGGCGAGACCCAGTACTTC	CAISEVAGGETQYF
NA	NA	TRBJ1-5	TRBV5-1	TGCGCCAGCAGCTTTGAGGGGAGGGAGGAACAGCCCCAGCATTTT	CASSFEGREEQPQHF
TRBD1	once	TRBJ1-5	TRBV18	TGTGCCAGCTCGCCCGGGACAGGGAACAATCAGCCCCAGCATTTT	CASSPGTGNNQPQHF
TRBD2	NA	TRBJ2-7	TRBV7-2	TGTGCCAGCAGCTTAGCTATGGGGGGGTCAGGCTACGAGCAGTACTTC	CASSLAMGGSGYEQYF
TRBD1	NA	TRBJ1-5	TRBV6-1	TGTGCCAGCAGTGAGGTCCCGGGACAGGACATTAATCAGCCCCAGCATTTT	CASSEVPGQDINQPQHF
TRBD1	NA	TRBJ2-2	TRBV7-6	TGTGCCAGCAGCTTAGCGACAGGGGGGGACACCGGGGAGCTGTTTTTT	CASSLATGGDTGELFF
NA	NA	TRBJ1-1	TRBV27	TGTGCCAGCAGCTCGAGCACCTACACTGAAGCTTTCTTT	CASSSSTYTEAFF
NA	NA	TRBJ2-1	TRBV6-1	TGTGCCAGCAGTGAAGTACAGTACAATGAGCAGTTCTTC	CASSEVQYNEQFF
NA	NA	TRBJ2-3	TRBV21-1	TGTGCCAGCCCCGGGGGGGACTACATACACACAGATACGCAGTATTTT	CASPGGDYIHTDTQYF
NA	NA	TRBJ2-5	TRBV5-3	TGTGCCAGACGGGACTTACAAGAGACCCAGTACTTC	CARRDLQETQYF
NA	NA	TRBJ2-3	TRBV5-4	TGTGCCAGCAGCCTCCTGGGGCGAGACACAGATACGCAGTATTTT	CASSLLGRDTDTQYF